These T cell receptor beta chains were read from a single sample in a study of blood T cell repertoires in COVID-19. Here immunoSEQ multiplex PCR was the method, and the copy in TCRdb shows in-frame clones only, minus some. This table has around 150,000 clones, 85% to 90% appearing once. The material sequenced was peripheral blood. The receptor source for this set is a woman aged 55-70 years with active COVID-19. The CDR3 runs from the conserved cysteine through the conserved F or W. A D gene is named only where the DNA matches it firmly. The listing skips clone size in some rows; elsewhere it reads once, few, many or a size class.

DNA,CDR3,V,D,size,length,J
TGCGCCAGCAGCCAAGATCTGGGGAGGCAGTACTTC,CASSQDLGRQYF,TRBV4-1,NA,NA,12,TRBJ2-7
TGTGCCAGTAGTCCAACCGCGGGACGGTTAAATGAAAAACTGTTTTTT,CASSPTAGRLNEKLFF,TRBV19,NA,NA,16,TRBJ1-4
TGTGCCAGCAGTGTAGGACAGGGGGGAGAGACCCAGTACTTC,CASSVGQGGETQYF,TRBV25-1,TRBD1,once,14,TRBJ2-5
TGTGCCTGGAGTGTAGGGGCCAACTATGGCTACACCTTC,CAWSVGANYGYTF,TRBV30,NA,NA,13,TRBJ1-2
TGTGCCAGCAGACAGGAACAAGAGACCCAGTACTTC,CASRQEQETQYF,TRBV7-8,NA,NA,12,TRBJ2-5
TGTGCCAGCAGCCCCCTGGAGGGGAATGGAGAGACCCAGTACTTC,CASSPLEGNGETQYF,TRBV9,NA,NA,15,TRBJ2-5
TGTGCCAGCAGTATCCTAACCCCAGGACAGGGGTGGGCCTACGAGCAGTACTTC,CASSILTPGQGWAYEQYF,TRBV27,TRBD1,NA,18,TRBJ2-7
TGTGCCAGCAGCCAAGATTATCGGGGGAACACTGAAGCTTTCTTT,CASSQDYRGNTEAFF,TRBV3-1/TRBV3-2,NA,NA,15,TRBJ1-1
TGTGCCAGCAGTCCAGGGGACAGGGGGCTCTACACTGAAGCTTTCTTT,CASSPGDRGLYTEAFF,TRBV27,TRBD1,NA,16,TRBJ1-1
TGTGCCAGCAGCCCCCGTGGGGCTAGCGGGACGGGGGTAAGGAATGAGCAGTTCTTC,CASSPRGASGTGVRNEQFF,TRBV7-3,TRBD2,NA,19,TRBJ2-1
TGCGCCAGCAGCTTATTGACAGGGACGGGCAATGAGCAGTTCTTC,CASSLLTGTGNEQFF,TRBV5-1,TRBD1,NA,15,TRBJ2-1
TGCGCCAGCAGCTTGGCCGGTGAAAAACTGTTTTTT,CASSLAGEKLFF,TRBV5-1,NA,NA,12,TRBJ1-4
TGTGCCAGCACCCGCGATCCGGGTTCCACCTACGAGCAGTACTTC,CASTRDPGSTYEQYF,TRBV9,NA,NA,15,TRBJ2-7
TGCGCCAGCAGCTCGAAACAGGGGGCGTTGTCCTACAATGAGCAGTTCTTC,CASSSKQGALSYNEQFF,TRBV5-1,TRBD1,NA,17,TRBJ2-1
TGTGCCACCAGCAGAGATGGTCGAGGGAGTGGTTACAATGAGCAGTTCTTC,CATSRDGRGSGYNEQFF,TRBV15,NA,NA,17,TRBJ2-1
TGTGCCAGCAGCTTAGGCCAGGGTGATATCTATGGCTACACCTTC,CASSLGQGDIYGYTF,TRBV7-9,NA,NA,15,TRBJ1-2
TGTGCCAGCACCAAGGGGGGGATGAACACTGAAGCTTTCTTT,CASTKGGMNTEAFF,TRBV7-9,NA,NA,14,TRBJ1-1
TGTGCCAGTAGTATCCCCATTCCCGGGGGAAGGACCTACACCTTC,CASSIPIPGGRTYTF,TRBV19,NA,NA,15,TRBJ1-2
TGTGCCAGCAGCTTGGGGACAGAGTTTTACACAGATACGCAGTATTTT,CASSLGTEFYTDTQYF,TRBV5-5,NA,NA,16,TRBJ2-3
TGTGCCAGCAGTCCAGTCGAGAGGATTTATAATGAGCAGTTCTTC,CASSPVERIYNEQFF,TRBV27,NA,NA,15,TRBJ2-1
TGTGCCACCCGGACTAGCGGGAGCAATGAGCAGTTCTTC,CATRTSGSNEQFF,TRBV6-4,TRBD2,NA,13,TRBJ2-1
TGTGCCAGCAGAGCAGGGGATAAAACGAACACCGGGGAGCTGTTTTTT,CASRAGDKTNTGELFF,TRBV28,NA,once,16,TRBJ2-2
TGTGCCAGCTGGAGTCCCCTAGCGGGGATCTACGAGCAGTACTTC,CASWSPLAGIYEQYF,TRBV27,TRBD2,NA,15,TRBJ2-7
TGCGCCAGCAGCCCCAGAGGTAGTCCCTACGAGCAGTACTTC,CASSPRGSPYEQYF,TRBV4-1,NA,once,14,TRBJ2-7
TGTGCCAGTAGTAGGTCAGCGTACACCGGGGAGCTGTTTTTT,CASSRSAYTGELFF,TRBV19,NA,NA,14,TRBJ2-2
TGTGCCAGCAGTTTATCCCCCAGTCGAGGCTACACCTTC,CASSLSPSRGYTF,TRBV28,NA,NA,13,TRBJ1-2
TGTGCCAGCAGCTTTAGCGGCAGGGGGTCCTACGAGCAGTACTTC,CASSFSGRGSYEQYF,TRBV7-8,NA,once,15,TRBJ2-7
TGTGCCAGCACTCTCCAGGGGGCCGGGGGCTACACCTTC,CASTLQGAGGYTF,TRBV2,TRBD1,NA,13,TRBJ1-2
TGTGCCAGCAGCCCTTACCGGGACACAGAGACCCAGTACTTC,CASSPYRDTETQYF,TRBV7-3,NA,NA,14,TRBJ2-5
TGTGCCAGCACCCCTCGGGGAGGGAACACCGGGGAGCTGTTTTTT,CASTPRGGNTGELFF,TRBV11-1,NA,NA,15,TRBJ2-2
TGTGCCAGCAGCCCAGGAGGCGGACAGGGCTTCGAGCAGTACTTC,CASSPGGGQGFEQYF,TRBV7-2,TRBD1,NA,15,TRBJ2-7
TGTGCCAGCAGCGCGGACAACAACTATGGCTACACCTTC,CASSADNNYGYTF,TRBV7-3,NA,NA,13,TRBJ1-2
TGTGCCAGCAGCGTAGCGACGGGAGGGGACACCGGGGAGCTGTTTTTT,CASSVATGGDTGELFF,TRBV9,TRBD2,NA,16,TRBJ2-2
TGTGCCAGCAAACCAAGGGGGATGAGCACTGAAGCTTTCTTT,CASKPRGMSTEAFF,TRBV6-5,NA,NA,14,TRBJ1-1
TGTGCCAGCAGCTTGGCGTGGAGCACTGAAGCTTTCTTT,CASSLAWSTEAFF,TRBV5-4,NA,NA,13,TRBJ1-1
TGTGCCAGCAGTATCCTCGGACTAGTAAAAGATACGCAGTATTTT,CASSILGLVKDTQYF,TRBV11-2,TRBD2,few,15,TRBJ2-3
TGTGCTAGTGGTTTTGGTAGCGGGATGGAGACCCAGTACTTC,CASGFGSGMETQYF,TRBV12-5,TRBD2,NA,14,TRBJ2-5
TGTGCCAGCAGCTTAAGGTCTAGCGGGAGGAGGAATGAGCAGTTCTTC,CASSLRSSGRRNEQFF,TRBV7-2,TRBD2,NA,16,TRBJ2-1
TGCAGCACCGCGGACCTCCGAGGCAGCACTAGCGGGAGGGTTGAGCAGTTCTTC,CSTADLRGSTSGRVEQFF,TRBV29-1,TRBD2,NA,18,TRBJ2-1
TGTGCTAGTGCCCCCGGCGGGGCCTCCTCCCACAATGAGCAGTTCTTC,CASAPGGASSHNEQFF,TRBV12-5,NA,NA,16,TRBJ2-1
TGTGCCAGCAGCCCCTGGGGACAGGCGGAAAACATTCAGTACTTC,CASSPWGQAENIQYF,TRBV28,TRBD1,NA,15,TRBJ2-4
TGTGCCAGCAGTTTATCGGGTACAGGGAACCAAGAGACCCAGTACTTC,CASSLSGTGNQETQYF,TRBV27,NA,once,16,TRBJ2-5
TGTGCCAGCAGCTATACTAGCGGGTCCTACAATGAGCAGTTCTTC,CASSYTSGSYNEQFF,TRBV7-2,TRBD2,NA,15,TRBJ2-1
TGCGCCAGCAGCCTTAATGGCGGGAGTGGGTTCGAGCAGTACTTC,CASSLNGGSGFEQYF,TRBV5-1,TRBD2,NA,15,TRBJ2-7